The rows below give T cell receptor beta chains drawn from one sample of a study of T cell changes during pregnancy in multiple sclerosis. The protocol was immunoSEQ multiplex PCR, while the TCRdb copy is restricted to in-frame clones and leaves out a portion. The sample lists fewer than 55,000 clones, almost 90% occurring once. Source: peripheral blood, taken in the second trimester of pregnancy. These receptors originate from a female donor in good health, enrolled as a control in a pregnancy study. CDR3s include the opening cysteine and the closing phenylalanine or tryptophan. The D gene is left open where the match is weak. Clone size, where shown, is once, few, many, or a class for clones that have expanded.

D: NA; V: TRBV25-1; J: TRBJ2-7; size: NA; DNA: TGTGCCAGCAGTGAATTCGGCAGGGGCGAGCAGTACTTC; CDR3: CASSEFGRGEQYF
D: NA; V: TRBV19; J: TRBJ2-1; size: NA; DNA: TGTGCCAGCGATAGCCGATACAATGAGCAGTTCTTC; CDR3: CASDSRYNEQFF
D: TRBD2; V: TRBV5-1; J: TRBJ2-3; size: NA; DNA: TGCGCCAGCAGCTTTAGCGGGACTAGCACAGATACGCAGTATTTT; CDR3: CASSFSGTSTDTQYF
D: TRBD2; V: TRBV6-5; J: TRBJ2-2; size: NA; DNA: TGTGCCAGCACCCGACTAGCGGGGGTCACCGGGGAGCTGTTTTTT; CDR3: CASTRLAGVTGELFF
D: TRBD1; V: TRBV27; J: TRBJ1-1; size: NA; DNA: TGTGCCAGCAGGAGACAGGGCGCGGTCCGGAGCACTGAAGCTTTCTTT; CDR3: CASRRQGAVRSTEAFF
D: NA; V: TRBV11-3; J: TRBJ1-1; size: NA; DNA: TGTGCCAGCGGGATTCAGGGGAGGGACACTGAAGCTTTCTTT; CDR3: CASGIQGRDTEAFF
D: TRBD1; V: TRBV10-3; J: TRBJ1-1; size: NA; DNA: TGTGCCATCAGTGATCTAGTCGTAGACAGGGGGTATAGGAACACTGAAGCTTTCTTT; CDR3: CAISDLVVDRGYRNTEAFF
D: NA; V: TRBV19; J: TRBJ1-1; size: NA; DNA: TGTGCCAGTAGTAGAATTGGACAACCTACATCAATTAGCACTGAAGCTTTCTTT; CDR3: CASSRIGQPTSISTEAFF
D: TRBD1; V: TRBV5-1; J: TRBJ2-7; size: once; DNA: TGCGCCAGCAGCCCCTCCGGGACAGGGGTCTACGAGCAGTACTTC; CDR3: CASSPSGTGVYEQYF
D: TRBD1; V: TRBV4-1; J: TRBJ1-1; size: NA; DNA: TGCGCCAGCAGCCAAGGGACAGGACAGGGAGGCACTGAAGCTTTCTTT; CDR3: CASSQGTGQGGTEAFF
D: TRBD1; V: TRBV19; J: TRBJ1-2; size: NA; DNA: TGTGCCAGTAGTATAGACCTACAGGGGTCCTATGGCTACACCTTC; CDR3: CASSIDLQGSYGYTF
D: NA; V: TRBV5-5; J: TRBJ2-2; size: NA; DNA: TGTGCCAGCAAAATTACAGGGAACACCGGGGAGCTGTTTTTT; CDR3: CASKITGNTGELFF
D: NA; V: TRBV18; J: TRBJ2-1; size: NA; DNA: TGTGCCAGCTCACCAGTCGATATTATCGGGTCCAATGAGCAGTTCTTC; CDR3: CASSPVDIIGSNEQFF
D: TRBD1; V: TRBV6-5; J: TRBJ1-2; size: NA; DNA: TGTGCCAGCAGGCCCCAGGGGGGACTCTCCGGCTACACCTTC; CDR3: CASRPQGGLSGYTF
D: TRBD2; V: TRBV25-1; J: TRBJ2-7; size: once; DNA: TGTGCCAGCAGTGAATTTGGAGCGGGGGGGCCCTACGAGCAGTACTTC; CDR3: CASSEFGAGGPYEQYF
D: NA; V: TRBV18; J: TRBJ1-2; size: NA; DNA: TGTGCCAGCTCACCATACTCTCGGGGCTACACCTTC; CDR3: CASSPYSRGYTF
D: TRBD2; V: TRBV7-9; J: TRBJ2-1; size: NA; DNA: TGTGCCAGCAGCTCCGGGACTAGCGCCCACAATGAGCAGTTCTTC; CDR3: CASSSGTSAHNEQFF
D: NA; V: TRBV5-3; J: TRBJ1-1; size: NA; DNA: TGTGCCAGAAGTAAACGGGGGAACACTGAAGCTTTCTTT; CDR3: CARSKRGNTEAFF
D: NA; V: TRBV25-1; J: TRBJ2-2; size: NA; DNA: TGTGCCAGCAGGGAGGGTATCGGGGAGCTGTTTTTT; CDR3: CASREGIGELFF
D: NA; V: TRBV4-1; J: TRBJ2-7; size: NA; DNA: TGCGCCAGCAGCCAAGAGAGGGGGTACGAGCAGTACTTC; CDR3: CASSQERGYEQYF
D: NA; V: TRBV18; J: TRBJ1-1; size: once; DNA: TGTGCCAGCTCACCAGGGGCTTCGAACACTGAAGCTTTCTTT; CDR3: CASSPGASNTEAFF